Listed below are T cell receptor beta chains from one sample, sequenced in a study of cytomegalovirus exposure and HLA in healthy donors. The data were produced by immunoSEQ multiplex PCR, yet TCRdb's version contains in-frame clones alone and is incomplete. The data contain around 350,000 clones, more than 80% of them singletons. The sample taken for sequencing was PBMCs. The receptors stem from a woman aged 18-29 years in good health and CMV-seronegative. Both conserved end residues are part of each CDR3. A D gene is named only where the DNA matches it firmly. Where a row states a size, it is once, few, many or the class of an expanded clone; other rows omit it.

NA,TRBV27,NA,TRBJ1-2,TGTGCCAGCAGTTTCTCAGGGGCCAGCTATGGCTACACCTTC,CASSFSGASYGYTF
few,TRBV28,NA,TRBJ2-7,TGTGCCAGCAGTTTATCGGGTTTTGGTACGTACGAGCAGTACTTC,CASSLSGFGTYEQYF
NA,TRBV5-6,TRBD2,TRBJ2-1,TGTGCCAGCAGCTTGCGGCGGGACCCGGGACTAGCGGGGGGGAAGCAGTTCTTC,CASSLRRDPGLAGGKQFF
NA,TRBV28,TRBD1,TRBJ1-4,TGTGCCAGCAGTCCAAGAGGACAGGGATTAACTAATGAAAAACTGTTTTTT,CASSPRGQGLTNEKLFF
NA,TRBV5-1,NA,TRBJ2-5,TGCGCCAGCAGCGCGGTAGGGACCCAGTACTTC,CASSAVGTQYF
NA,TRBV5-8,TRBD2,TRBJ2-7,TGTGCCAGCAGCGCCCCGGGACTAGCGGGAGTGGACGAGCAGTACTTC,CASSAPGLAGVDEQYF
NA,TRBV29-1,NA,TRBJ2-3,TGCAGCGTGGGTGAGAGGCAAGATACGCAGTATTTT,CSVGERQDTQYF
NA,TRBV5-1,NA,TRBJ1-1,TGCGCCAGCAGCTTTGGGCCCGGGGGCACTGAAGCTTTCTTT,CASSFGPGGTEAFF
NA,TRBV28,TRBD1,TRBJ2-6,TGTGCCACCTGGGGACAGGGAGCCCTCTCTGGGGCCAACGTCCTGACTTTC,CATWGQGALSGANVLTF
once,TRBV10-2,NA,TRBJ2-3,TGCGCCACAACGGACTGGCCAAGGGATACGCAGTATTTT,CATTDWPRDTQYF
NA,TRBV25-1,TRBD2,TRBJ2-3,TGTGCCAGTACGAGGACTAGCGGGAGGGATAGCACAGATACGCAGTATTTT,CASTRTSGRDSTDTQYF
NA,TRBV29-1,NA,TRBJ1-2,TGCAGCGTTGGCCACCCAGGGAAGGATGGCTACACCTTC,CSVGHPGKDGYTF
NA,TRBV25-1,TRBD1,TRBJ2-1,TGTGCCAGCAGTGTGACAGGGGTCAATGAGCAGTTCTTC,CASSVTGVNEQFF
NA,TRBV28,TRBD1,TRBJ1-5,TGTGCCAGCAGTTTGGGGAACAGGGGAATAGTTCAGCCCCAGCATTTT,CASSLGNRGIVQPQHF
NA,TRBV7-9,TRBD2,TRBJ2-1,TGTGCCAGCAGCTCCCTCTTAGCGGGGGGTAACAATGAGCAGTTCTTC,CASSSLLAGGNNEQFF
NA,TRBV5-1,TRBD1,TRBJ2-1,TGCGCCAGCAGCGGCTCCGGGACAGGGGGTGATGAGCAGTTCTTC,CASSGSGTGGDEQFF
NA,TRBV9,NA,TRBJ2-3,TGTGCCAGCAGCTCCAGAATACCAGATACGCAGTATTTT,CASSSRIPDTQYF
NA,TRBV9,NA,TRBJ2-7,TGTGCCAGCAGCGGCTCAACTAGCAGACACCACGAGCAGTACTTC,CASSGSTSRHHEQYF
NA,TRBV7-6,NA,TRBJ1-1,TGTGCCAGCAGCTTAGAGACATCAGGGACTGAAGCTTTCTTT,CASSLETSGTEAFF